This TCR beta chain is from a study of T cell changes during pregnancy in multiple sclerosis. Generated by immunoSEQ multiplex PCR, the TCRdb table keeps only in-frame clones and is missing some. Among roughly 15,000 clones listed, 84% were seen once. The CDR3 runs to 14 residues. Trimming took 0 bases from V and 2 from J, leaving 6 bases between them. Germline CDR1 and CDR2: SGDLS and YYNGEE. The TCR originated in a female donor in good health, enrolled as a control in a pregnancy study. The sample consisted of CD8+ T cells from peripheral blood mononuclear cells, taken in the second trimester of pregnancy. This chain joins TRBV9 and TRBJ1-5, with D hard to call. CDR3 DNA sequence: TGTGCCAGCAGCGTAGGTCAGGGCAATCAGCCCCAGCATTTT. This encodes CASSVGQGNQPQHF. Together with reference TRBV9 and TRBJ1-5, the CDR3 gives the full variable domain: DSGVTQTPKHLITATGQRVTLRCSPRSGDLSVYWYQQSLDQGLQFLIQYYNGEERAKGNILERFSAQQFPDLHSELNLSSLELGDSALYFCASSVGQGNQPQHFGDGTRLSIL.